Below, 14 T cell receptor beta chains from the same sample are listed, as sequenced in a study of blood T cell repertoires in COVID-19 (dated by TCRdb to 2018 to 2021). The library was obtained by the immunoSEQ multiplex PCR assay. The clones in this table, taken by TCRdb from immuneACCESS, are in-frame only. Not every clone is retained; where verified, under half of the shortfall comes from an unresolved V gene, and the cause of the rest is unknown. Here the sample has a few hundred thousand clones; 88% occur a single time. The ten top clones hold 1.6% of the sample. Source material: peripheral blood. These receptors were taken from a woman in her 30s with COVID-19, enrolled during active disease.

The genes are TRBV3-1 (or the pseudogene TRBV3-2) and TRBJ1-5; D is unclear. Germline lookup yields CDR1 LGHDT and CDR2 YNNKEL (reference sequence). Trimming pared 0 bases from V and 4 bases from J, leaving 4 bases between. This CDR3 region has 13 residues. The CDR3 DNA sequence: TGTGCCAGCAGCCAAGACAATAATCAGCCCCAGCATTTT. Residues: CASSQDNNQPQHF.

The CDR3 protein is CASSLRLAGVGEQYF. The CDR3 DNA reads TGCGCCAGCAGCTTGCGACTAGCGGGGGTCGGCGAGCAGTACTTC. The chain couples TRBV5-1 to TRBJ2-7, with 12 bases aligning to TRBD2. The junction had 5 bases not matched to a gene; V was cut back by 1 base and J by 6 bases. CDR1 is SGHRS, CDR2 YFSETQ, per germline. There are 15 residues in the CDR3.

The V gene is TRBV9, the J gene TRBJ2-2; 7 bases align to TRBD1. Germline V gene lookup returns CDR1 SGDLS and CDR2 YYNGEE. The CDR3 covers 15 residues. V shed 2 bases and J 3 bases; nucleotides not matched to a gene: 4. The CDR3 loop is CASSVTGSYTGELFF. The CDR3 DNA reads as TGTGCCAGCAGCGTGACAGGGAGCTACACCGGGGAGCTGTTTTTT.

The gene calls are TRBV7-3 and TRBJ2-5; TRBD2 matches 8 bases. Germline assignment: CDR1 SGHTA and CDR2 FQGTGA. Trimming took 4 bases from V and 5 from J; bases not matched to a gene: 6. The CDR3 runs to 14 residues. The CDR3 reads CASSYRGGGETQYF. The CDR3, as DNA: TGTGCCAGCAGCTATCGGGGGGGCGGTGAGACCCAGTACTTC.

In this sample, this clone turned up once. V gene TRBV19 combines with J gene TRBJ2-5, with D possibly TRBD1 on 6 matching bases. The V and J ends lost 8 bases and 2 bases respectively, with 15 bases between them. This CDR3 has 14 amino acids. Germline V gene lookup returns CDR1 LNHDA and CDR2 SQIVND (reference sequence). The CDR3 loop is CASVDRTDQETQYF. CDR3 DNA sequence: TGTGCCAGTGTGGACCGGACAGATCAAGAGACCCAGTACTTC.

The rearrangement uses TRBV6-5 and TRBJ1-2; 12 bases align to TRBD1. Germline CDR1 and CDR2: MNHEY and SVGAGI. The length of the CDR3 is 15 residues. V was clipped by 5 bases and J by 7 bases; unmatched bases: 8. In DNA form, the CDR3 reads TGTGCCAGCAGTAGCACCGGGACAGGGGGCTTTGGCTACACCTTC. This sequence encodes CASSSTGTGGFGYTF.

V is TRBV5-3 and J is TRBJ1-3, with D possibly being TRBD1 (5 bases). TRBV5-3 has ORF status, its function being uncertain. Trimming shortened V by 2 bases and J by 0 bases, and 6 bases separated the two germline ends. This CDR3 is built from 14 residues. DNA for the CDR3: TGTGCCAGAAGCTTCAGGGCCTCTGGAAACACCATATATTTT. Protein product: CARSFRASGNTIYF.

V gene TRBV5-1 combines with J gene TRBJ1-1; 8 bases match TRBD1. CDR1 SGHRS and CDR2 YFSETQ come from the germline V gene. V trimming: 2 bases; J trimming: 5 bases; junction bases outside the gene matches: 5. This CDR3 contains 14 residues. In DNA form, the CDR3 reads TGCGCCAGCAGCTTCGCGACAGGGGCGACTGAAGCTTTCTTT. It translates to CASSFATGATEAFF. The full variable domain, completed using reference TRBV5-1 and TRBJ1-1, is KAGVTQTPRYLIKTRGQQVTLSCSPISGHRSVSWYQQTPGQGLQFLFEYFSETQRNKGNFPGRFSGRQFSNSRSEMNVSTLELGDSALYLCASSFATGATEAFFGQGTRLTVV.

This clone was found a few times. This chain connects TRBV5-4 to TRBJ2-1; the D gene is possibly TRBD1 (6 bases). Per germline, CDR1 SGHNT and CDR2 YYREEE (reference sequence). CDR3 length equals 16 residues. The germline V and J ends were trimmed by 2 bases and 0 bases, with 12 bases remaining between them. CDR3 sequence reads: CASSFGGPSSYNEQFF. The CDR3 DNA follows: TGTGCCAGCAGCTTTGGGGGCCCGAGCTCCTACAATGAGCAGTTCTTC.

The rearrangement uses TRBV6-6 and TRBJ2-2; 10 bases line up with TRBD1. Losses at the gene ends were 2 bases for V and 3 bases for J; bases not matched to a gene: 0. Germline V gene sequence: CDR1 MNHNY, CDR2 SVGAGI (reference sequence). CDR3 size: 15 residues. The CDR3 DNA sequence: TGTGCCAGCAGTTACGGGACAGGGGACACCGGGGAGCTGTTTTTT. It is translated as CASSYGTGDTGELFF.

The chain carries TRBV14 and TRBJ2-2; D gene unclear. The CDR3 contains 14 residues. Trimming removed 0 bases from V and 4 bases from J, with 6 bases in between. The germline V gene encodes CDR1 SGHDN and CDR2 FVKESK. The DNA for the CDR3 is TGTGCCAGCAGCCAAGACTTTTTCACCGGGGAGCTGTTTTTT. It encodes CASSQDFFTGELFF.

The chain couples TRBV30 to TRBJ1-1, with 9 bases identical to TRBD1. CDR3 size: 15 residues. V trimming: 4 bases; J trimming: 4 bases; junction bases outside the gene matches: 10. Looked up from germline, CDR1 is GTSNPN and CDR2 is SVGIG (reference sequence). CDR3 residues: CAWILTGGTGTEAFF. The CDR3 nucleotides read TGTGCCTGGATCCTAACAGGGGGCACTGGCACTGAAGCTTTCTTT.

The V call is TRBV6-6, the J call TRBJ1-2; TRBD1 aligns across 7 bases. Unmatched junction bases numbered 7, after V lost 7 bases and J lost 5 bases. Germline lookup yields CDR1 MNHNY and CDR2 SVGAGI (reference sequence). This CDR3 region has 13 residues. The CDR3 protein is CASTTQGKYGYTF. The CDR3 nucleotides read TGTGCCAGCACAACACAGGGGAAGTATGGCTACACCTTC.

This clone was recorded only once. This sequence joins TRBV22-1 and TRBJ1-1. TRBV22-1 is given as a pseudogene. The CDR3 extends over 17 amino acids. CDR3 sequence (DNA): TGTCCTGGGAGCGCGCCTCCCGGGGGGGCGATGAACACTGAAGCTTTCTTT. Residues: CPGSAPPGGAMNTEAFF.